These T cell receptor beta chains were read from a single sample in a study of response to subunit inactivated influenza vaccine. TCRdb redid the calling of the RT-PCR reads with MiXCR, one entry per CDR3 protein. Among hundreds of thousands of distinct CDR3 sequences listed, 15% to 20% were seen once. Sequenced material: CD4+ T cells sorted from PBMCs, taken 23 months after vaccination. All receptors come from a man aged 50-75 years who received an inactivated influenza vaccine. The CDR3 runs from the conserved cysteine through the conserved F or W. A D gene is named only where the DNA matches it firmly. Clone size is not always given. Where it is, it says once, few, many or a class for expanded clones.

abundance	d_gene	v_gene	j_gene	CDR3aa	CDR3nt
few	TRBD1	TRBV3-1	TRBJ2-5	CASSQDRDRGRETQYF	TGTGCCAGCAGCCAAGATCGGGACAGGGGGCGAGAGACCCAGTACTTC
many	-	TRBV5-1	TRBJ1-2	CASSLSAGYGYTF	TGCGCCAGCAGCTTGTCGGCGGGATATGGCTACACCTTC
-	TRBD1	TRBV7-9	TRBJ2-3	CASSYRQGSKTDTQYF	TGTGCCAGCAGCTACCGACAGGGCTCTAAGACAGATACGCAGTATTTT
few	-	TRBV3-1	TRBJ2-2	CASTRGGPNTGELFF	TGTGCCAGCACCCGCGGGGGCCCCAACACCGGGGAGCTGTTTTTT
-	-	TRBV12-3/TRBV12-4	TRBJ1-1	CASSFYTQGRTEAFF	TGTGCCAGCAGTTTTTATACCCAGGGCCGCACTGAAGCTTTCTTT
many	-	TRBV4-3	TRBJ2-2	CASSQQFAAGELFF	TGCGCCAGCAGCCAACAGTTCGCTGCCGGGGAGCTGTTTTTT
-	-	TRBV20-1	TRBJ2-5	CSVRTLQETQYF	TGCAGTGTCCGGACTTTACAAGAGACCCAGTACTTC
-	-	TRBV29-1	TRBJ1-1	CSVAEQLNTEAFF	TGCAGCGTTGCCGAACAGCTGAACACTGAAGCTTTCTTT
-	-	TRBV30	TRBJ1-4	CAWRGGGEKLFF	TGTGCCTGGAGGGGAGGCGGTGAAAAACTGTTTTTT
-	TRBD2	TRBV20-1	TRBJ2-7	CSAPPSGRTYEQYF	TGCAGTGCGCCGCCTAGCGGGCGAACCTACGAGCAGTACTTC
-	TRBD2	TRBV6-1	TRBJ2-2	CASRGAGANTGELFF	TGTGCCAGCAGGGGAGCGGGGGCTAACACCGGGGAGCTGTTTTTT
many	-	TRBV11-2	TRBJ1-1	CASSPQQEAEAFF	TGTGCCAGCAGCCCCCAGCAGGAGGCTGAAGCTTTCTTT
-	TRBD1	TRBV20-1	TRBJ2-7	CSASSDRGIYEQYF	TGCAGTGCTTCCTCGGACAGGGGGATCTACGAGCAGTACTTC
many	TRBD2	TRBV20-1	TRBJ2-1	CSASETSGTGYEQFF	TGCAGTGCTAGCGAAACTAGCGGGACGGGTTATGAGCAGTTCTTC
many	TRBD2	TRBV10-3	TRBJ2-2	CAIREGGGTRNTGELFF	TGTGCCATCAGGGAGGGCGGGGGAACGCGGAACACCGGGGAGCTGTTTTTT
many	-	TRBV25-1	TRBJ1-5	CASSDYRDNQPQHF	TGTGCCAGCAGTGATTACCGGGACAATCAGCCCCAGCATTTT
few	TRBD2	TRBV12-3/TRBV12-4	TRBJ2-5	CASSKTSGEETQYF	TGTGCCAGCAGTAAGACTAGCGGGGAAGAGACCCAGTACTTC
-	-	TRBV6-5	TRBJ1-2	CASSYLSGPWGYTF	TGTGCCAGCAGTTACCTCTCGGGGCCCTGGGGCTACACCTTC
few	-	TRBV6-1	TRBJ2-7	CASRVGARSYEQYF	TGTGCCAGCAGGGTCGGGGCACGATCCTACGAGCAGTACTTC
few	TRBD1	TRBV20-1	TRBJ1-4	CSATGSPTNEKLFF	TGCAGTGCGACAGGGAGTCCAACTAATGAAAAACTGTTTTTT
few	-	TRBV5-1	TRBJ2-6	CASSFLTSGANVLTF	TGCGCCAGCAGCTTTCTGACCTCTGGGGCCAACGTCCTGACTTTC
-	-	TRBV7-9	TRBJ2-5	CASSARETQYF	TGTGCCAGCAGCGCCCGGGAGACCCAGTACTTC
few	TRBD2	TRBV7-2	TRBJ2-5	CASSLGLAGRETQYF	TGTGCCAGCAGCTTAGGTCTAGCGGGAAGAGAGACCCAGTACTTC
-	TRBD2	TRBV7-2	TRBJ2-3	CASRPRGGLSDTQYF	TGTGCCAGCAGGCCCCGGGGGGGCCTTTCAGATACGCAGTATTTT
many	-	TRBV20-1	TRBJ1-1	CSARHGSTEAFF	TGCAGTGCTAGACACGGGAGCACTGAAGCTTTCTTT
few	TRBD1	TRBV7-2	TRBJ2-1	CASSLEQGRGEQFF	TGTGCCAGCAGCTTAGAACAGGGGCGTGGTGAGCAGTTCTTC
-	TRBD2	TRBV7-3	TRBJ2-1	CASSPRYSLGTSGKIEQFF	TGTGCCAGCAGCCCACGATACTCTCTCGGGACTAGCGGGAAGATAGAGCAGTTCTTC
few	-	TRBV27	TRBJ2-7	CASSPGRHVYEQYF	TGTGCCAGCAGTCCAGGTCGTCACGTCTACGAGCAGTACTTC
once	TRBD1	TRBV20-1	TRBJ2-6	CSAGPGQGASVLTF	TGCAGTGCTGGGCCAGGACAGGGGGCCTCTGTCCTGACTTTC
few	-	TRBV21-1	TRBJ1-1	CASSKRAGRAMNTEAFF	TGTGCCAGCAGCAAAAGGGCGGGCAGGGCAATGAACACTGAAGCTTTCTTT
-	TRBD1	TRBV15	TRBJ2-5	CATSLRTGGAETQYF	TGTGCCACCAGCTTACGGACAGGGGGCGCGGAGACCCAGTACTTC
few	-	TRBV6-5	TRBJ1-4	CASSYSGLGSEKLFF	TGTGCCAGCAGTTACTCAGGGCTGGGGAGTGAAAAACTGTTTTTT
-	-	TRBV20-1	TRBJ1-1	CSVKTEAFF	TGCAGTGTTAAAACTGAAGCTTTCTTT
few	-	TRBV28	TRBJ2-7	CASTSGQGTYEQYF	TGTGCCAGCACGTCAGGGCAGGGTACCTACGAGCAGTACTTC
few	-	TRBV20-1	TRBJ2-3	CSASRDGTQYF	TGCAGTGCTAGCCGAGATGGGACGCAGTATTTT
-	-	TRBV11-2	TRBJ2-7	CASSLTAVEQYF	TGTGCCAGCAGCTTAACCGCAGTCGAGCAGTACTTC
few	TRBD1	TRBV5-6	TRBJ2-1	CASRRGTVYNEQFF	TGTGCCAGCAGGCGAGGGACAGTTTACAATGAGCAGTTCTTC
few	-	TRBV6-2/TRBV6-3	TRBJ1-1	CASSRLTPGGTEAFF	TGTGCCAGCAGTAGGCTGACTCCGGGGGGCACTGAAGCTTTCTTT
-	TRBD2	TRBV20-1	TRBJ2-7	CSARDSSGGVYEQYF	TGCAGTGCTAGAGATTCCAGCGGGGGGGTATACGAGCAGTACTTC
many	-	TRBV12-3/TRBV12-4	TRBJ2-2	CASSAPPESGEFF	TGTGCCAGCAGCGCTCCCCCGGAATCTGGGGAGTTTTTT
-	TRBD2	TRBV6-5	TRBJ2-7	CASSYISGLAGAYEQYF	TGTGCCAGCAGTTACATATCGGGACTAGCGGGGGCCTACGAGCAGTACTTC
many	-	TRBV7-9	TRBJ1-5	CASSLGSANQPQHF	TGTGCCAGCAGCTTAGGTTCAGCCAATCAGCCCCAGCATTTT